The clone carrying this TCR beta chain has just one count. This entry is derived from a study of blood T cell repertoires in COVID-19. About the research overall: From the United States, Italy and Spain came samples of acute and convalescent COVID-19. T cells, B-cell-depleted T cells, or PBMCs supplied cDNA or gDNA.

Trimming pared 2 bases from V and 2 bases from J, leaving 6 bases between. CDR3 size: 13 residues. From germline, CDR1 is LGHDT and CDR2 YNNKEL (reference sequence). Source study methods: Cell counts per sample came from amplifying reference gene primers. The protocol was immunoSEQ multiplex PCR, while the TCRdb copy is restricted to in-frame clones and leaves out a portion. The D gene and trimming were derived from the DNA, and the V and J assignments and clone size from that table. The sample has about 85,000 clones, 82% seen once. This chain links TRBV3-1 (or the pseudogene TRBV3-2) with TRBJ1-1; D gene ambiguous. This TCR was recovered from a woman over 75 with acute or convalescent COVID-19. Source material: peripheral blood. CDR3 coding DNA: TGTGCCAGCAGCCAAACGGTTAACACTGAAGCTTTCTTT. Encoded protein: CASSQTVNTEAFF.